A single sample is the source of the 28 T cell receptor beta chains below, sequenced in a study of blood T cell repertoires in COVID-19. Produced via immunoSEQ multiplex PCR; TCRdb's table is partial and in-frame only. The data contain approximately 200,000 clones, about 91% of them singletons. Sequenced sample: peripheral blood. The receptors originated from a man aged 18 to 29 with active or convalescent COVID-19.

The rearrangement joins TRBV5-1 to TRBJ2-6; 10 bases agree with TRBD2. Per the germline V gene, CDR1 is SGHRS and CDR2 is YFSETQ. The CDR3 totals 19 residues. The V segment lost 4 bases and the J segment 2 bases; nucleotides outside the gene matches: 12. CDR3 sequence reads: CASSLDSGLAGAGANVLTF. DNA of the CDR3: TGCGCCAGCAGCCTGGATTCCGGCCTAGCGGGAGCTGGGGCCAACGTCCTGACTTTC.

The gene calls are TRBV28 and TRBJ2-1; 12 bases line up with TRBD2. Germline V gene lookup returns CDR1 MDHEN and CDR2 SYDVKM. This CDR3 is built from 19 residues. V shed 1 base and J 0 bases; nucleotides not matched to a gene: 7. CDR3 region: CASSLFWLAGGSSYNEQFF. The CDR3 DNA follows: TGTGCCAGCAGTTTATTTTGGCTAGCGGGAGGGAGCTCCTACAATGAGCAGTTCTTC. Looking up the rest from reference TRBV28 and TRBJ2-1 gives the full variable domain: DVKVTQSSRYLVKRTGEKVFLECVQDMDHENMFWYRQDPGLGLRLIYFSYDVKMKEKGDIPEGYSVSREKKERFSLILESASTNQTSMYLCASSLFWLAGGSSYNEQFFGPGTRLTVL.

The V call is TRBV7-2, the J call TRBJ1-2, with 8 positions matching TRBD1. The V and J ends lost 1 base and 7 bases, in that order; junction bases with no gene match: 2. The CDR3 is 13 residues long. Germline CDR1 and CDR2: SGHTA and FQGNSA. The CDR3 is CASSLGQGSGYTF. The CDR3 DNA reads TGTGCCAGCAGCTTAGGACAGGGGAGTGGCTACACCTTC.

V is TRBV6-5 and J is TRBJ2-2; D is perhaps TRBD1 (6 bases). Trimming shortened V by 8 bases and J by 0 bases, and 10 bases separated the two germline ends. Germline CDR1 and CDR2: MNHEY and SVGAGI. The CDR3 sequence is 14 residues long. This chain's CDR3 is CASVGQTNTGELFF. The DNA for the CDR3 is TGTGCCAGCGTAGGACAGACGAACACCGGGGAGCTGTTTTTT.

This clone was observed once. V usage is TRBV24-1 and J usage is TRBJ2-3; D possibly corresponds to TRBD1 (7 bases). The ends were cut back, 7 bases at V and 1 base at J, with 14 bases in the middle. The CDR3 contains 15 residues. Germline-derived CDR1 and CDR2 are KGHDR and SFDVKD. CDR3 DNA sequence: TGTGCCACCAGCGCGGGACAGAGTGGCACAGATACGCAGTATTTT. Its translation is CATSAGQSGTDTQYF.

The CDR3 sequence: CAWSTGNQPQHF. DNA of the CDR3: TGTGCCTGGAGTACAGGGAATCAGCCCCAGCATTTT. The rearrangement joins TRBV30 to TRBJ1-5, with D perhaps matching TRBD1 (6 bases). With 2 bases removed from V and 4 bases from J, the gap between germline ends came to 6 bases. This CDR3 has 12 residues. The germline V gene has CDR1 GTSNPN and CDR2 SVGIG (reference sequence).

The rearrangement joins TRBV6-5 to TRBJ2-3; 7 positions agree with TRBD1. CDR1 MNHEY and CDR2 SVGAGI come from the germline V gene. The ends lost 7 bases at V and 4 bases at J; junction bases unmatched: 5. The CDR3 runs to 13 residues. The CDR3 is CASIDDRADTQYF. In nucleotides, the CDR3 is TGTGCCAGCATCGACGACAGGGCAGATACGCAGTATTTT.

The chain has TRBV5-8 and TRBJ2-1; TRBD1 aligns across 7 bases. Losses at the gene ends were 0 bases for V and 14 bases for J; bases not matched to a gene: 11. Germline V CDR1 and CDR2: SGHTS, YDEGEE. CDR3 length: 14 amino acids. CDR3 region: CASSLVGGPRTEFF. The CDR3 DNA follows: TGTGCCAGCAGCTTGGTAGGGGGCCCCAGGACCGAGTTCTTC.

V gene TRBV2 combines with J gene TRBJ1-1; 8 nucleotides line up with TRBD1. Germline lookup yields CDR1 SNHLY and CDR2 FYNNEI. V dropped 10 bases and J dropped 5; count of bases not matched to a gene: 12. The CDR3 sequence is 14 residues long. The CDR3 sequence is CATDRGAVATEAFF. In DNA form, the CDR3 reads TGTGCCACCGACAGGGGCGCTGTCGCGACTGAAGCTTTCTTT.

V usage is TRBV19 and J usage is TRBJ2-1, with TRBD1 matching 7 bases. In germline, CDR1 is LNHDA, CDR2 SQIVND (reference sequence). The trim removed 5 bases at V and 16 bases at J, leaving 11 bases unmatched. There are 12 residues in the CDR3. CDR3 nucleotides: TGTGCCAGTAGTGATGTCCCGACAGGGCTTTTCTTC. It specifies CASSDVPTGLFF.

The V and J genes are TRBV19 and TRBJ2-6; 7 bases align to TRBD1. The length of the CDR3 is 16 residues. The germline V gene has CDR1 LNHDA and CDR2 SQIVND (reference sequence). V shed 6 bases and J 2 bases; nucleotides not matched to a gene: 7. The CDR3 region is CASRYEGAPGANVLTF. Here the CDR3 DNA reads TGTGCCAGTAGGTACGAGGGGGCGCCTGGGGCCAACGTCCTGACTTTC.

This clone showed up just once. This rearrangement joins TRBV29-1 to TRBJ2-7, with 12 positions matching TRBD1. V shed 6 bases, J shed 0 bases, and the junction held 3 bases outside the gene matches. The CDR3 sequence is 14 residues long. The germline V gene has CDR1 SQVTM and CDR2 ANQGSEA. CDR3: CSVGGQGASYEQYF. CDR3 bases: TGCAGCGTCGGGGGACAGGGGGCCTCCTACGAGCAGTACTTC.

The V gene is TRBV2, the J gene TRBJ2-1; no clear D gene. The CDR3 is 12 residues long. With 3 bases removed from V and 3 bases from J, the gap between germline ends came to 3 bases. Germline assignment: CDR1 SNHLY and CDR2 FYNNEI. The CDR3 DNA follows: TGTGCCAGCAGTGATCACTACAATGAGCAGTTCTTC. Translated, it gives CASSDHYNEQFF.

This clone was detected a few times. The rearrangement uses TRBV5-1 and TRBJ2-5; D call uncertain. This CDR3 comprises 13 residues. The ends were cut back, 4 bases at V and 0 bases at J, with 7 bases in the middle. The germline V gene encodes CDR1 SGHRS and CDR2 YFSETQ. In DNA form, the CDR3 reads TGCGCCAGCAGCCTGACAAACCAAGAGACCCAGTACTTC. This codes for CASSLTNQETQYF.

J is TRBJ1-5 and V is TRBV19; D remains unclear. V lost 2 bases, J lost 0 bases, and 5 bases lay in between. The CDR3 is 14 amino acids. Looked up from germline, CDR1 is LNHDA and CDR2 is SQIVND (reference sequence). CDR3 sequence reads: CASSIHSSNQPQHF. The DNA of the CDR3 is TGTGCCAGTAGTATACACAGTAGCAATCAGCCCCAGCATTTT. The full variable domain, completed using reference TRBV19 and TRBJ1-5, is DGGITQSPKYLFRKEGQNVTLSCEQNLNHDAMYWYRQDPGQGLRLIYYSQIVNDFQKGDIAEGYSVSREKKESFPLTVTSAQKNPTAFYLCASSIHSSNQPQHFGDGTRLSIL.

The rearrangement uses TRBV5-4 and TRBJ2-3, with TRBD2 identical over 9 bases. The CDR3 runs to 16 residues. Germline values: CDR1 SGHNT, CDR2 YYREEE (reference sequence). Trimming removed 0 bases from V and 3 bases from J; junction bases left unmatched: 5. CDR3 in DNA: TGTGCCAGCAGCTTGGCAGCGGGAGGTTCGACAGATACGCAGTATTTT. This translates into CASSLAAGGSTDTQYF.

The rearrangement links TRBV24-1 to TRBJ2-7; tentatively, D is TRBD1 (7 bases). V was pared by 4 bases and J by 5 bases, with 14 bases between. This CDR3 spans 14 amino acids. Germline V gene data show CDR1 as KGHDR and CDR2 as SFDVKD. The CDR3 sequence is CATSEGGGSHEQYF. The CDR3, as DNA: TGTGCCACCAGTGAAGGAGGGGGCTCTCACGAGCAGTACTTC.

This chain joins TRBV11-3 and TRBJ2-1; D perhaps matches TRBD2 (5 bases). The CDR3 spans 15 residues. Germline CDR1 reads SGHNT; CDR2 reads YENEEA. Trimming shortened V by 4 bases and J by 2 bases, and 12 bases separated the two germline ends. The CDR3 region is CASSSQAVTYNEQFF. CDR3 in DNA: TGTGCCAGCAGCTCCCAAGCGGTAACCTACAATGAGCAGTTCTTC.

The chain uses TRBV5-1 and TRBJ2-2; maybe TRBD2 (6 bases). Per the germline V gene, CDR1 is SGHRS and CDR2 is YFSETQ. This CDR3 is 15 amino acids long. The germline V and J ends were trimmed by 2 bases and 3 bases, with 11 bases remaining between them. The chain's CDR3 is CASSFGGIDTGELFF. For the CDR3, the DNA is TGCGCCAGCAGCTTTGGCGGGATCGACACCGGGGAGCTGTTTTTT.

The chain carries TRBV7-8 and TRBJ1-1, with D perhaps TRBD1 (5 bases). Germline V gene data show CDR1 as SGHVS and CDR2 as FQNEAQ. Trimming pared 1 base from V and 4 bases from J, leaving 10 bases between. This CDR3 contains 14 residues. The chain's CDR3 is CASSLVTGGTEAFF. The CDR3 DNA sequence: TGTGCCAGCAGCTTAGTCACGGGGGGCACTGAAGCTTTCTTT.

The CDR3 sequence is CASSLGEPPTGVGETQYF. In nucleotides, the CDR3 is TGTGCCAGCAGCTTAGGGGAGCCTCCTACAGGGGTTGGGGAGACCCAGTACTTC. The genes are TRBV7-9 and TRBJ2-5; TRBD1 matches at 7 bases. Germline V lookup: CDR1 SEHNR, CDR2 FQNEAQ (reference sequence). This CDR3 spans 18 amino acids. V dropped 1 base and J dropped 5; count of bases not matched to a gene: 16.

The genes are TRBV27 and TRBJ1-5; TRBD1 matches 8 bases. After removal of 5 bases from V and 3 bases from J, the junction contained 9 bases not matched to a gene. Germline loops: CDR1 MNHEY, CDR2 SMNVEV (reference sequence). This CDR3 has 16 residues. CDR3 sequence reads: CASSQGQGVINQPQHF. The DNA of the CDR3 is TGTGCCAGCAGTCAAGGACAGGGAGTTATCAATCAGCCCCAGCATTTT.

The chain has TRBV27 and TRBJ2-7, with 10 bases that match TRBD2. In germline, CDR1 is MNHEY, CDR2 SMNVEV (reference sequence). Germline trimming cut 3 bases from V and 5 bases from J; bases unmatched to any gene: 7. This CDR3 is built from 15 residues. The CDR3 DNA is TGTGCCAGCAGTTTCAGCGGGGGGGGTCGGCACGAGCAGTACTTC. It translates to CASSFSGGGRHEQYF.

The CDR3 spells CASSQDRRVGEKLFF. The CDR3, as DNA: TGCGCCAGCAGCCAAGATAGGCGGGTGGGCGAAAAACTGTTTTTT. The chain employs TRBV4-3 and TRBJ1-4; the D is unclear. The germline V gene has CDR1 LGHNA and CDR2 YSLEER. The V end was cut by 0 bases, the J end by 8 bases, with 13 bases between. The CDR3 is 15 residues long.

This sequence joins TRBV28 and TRBJ2-2; tentatively, D is TRBD2 (5 bases). Germline-derived CDR1 and CDR2 are MDHEN and SYDVKM. The CDR3 contains 20 residues. Trimming removed 4 bases at V and 0 bases at J, with 24 bases between. The CDR3 reads CASSSWTSRSLTANTGELFF. The CDR3, as DNA: TGTGCCAGCAGTTCGTGGACTTCCCGTTCCCTTACTGCGAACACCGGGGAGCTGTTTTTT.

The chain uses TRBV19 and TRBJ1-2; TRBD1 is a possible D gene (5 bases). The CDR3 is 15 residues long. Germline V gene sequence: CDR1 LNHDA, CDR2 SQIVND (reference sequence). V shed 5 bases and J shed 0 bases, with 13 bases lying between them. CDR3 DNA: TGTGCCAGTAGTCCAAGACAGACGTCTAACTATGGCTACACCTTC. Translated, it gives CASSPRQTSNYGYTF.

The CDR3 DNA reads TGTGCCAGCAACAAACAGGGGCGTAGCACAGATACGCAGTATTTT. It translates to CASNKQGRSTDTQYF. The V gene is TRBV6-5, the J gene TRBJ2-3; the match to TRBD1 covers 7 bases. Germline assignment: CDR1 MNHEY and CDR2 SVGAGI. CDR3 length: 15 residues. V shed 7 bases, J shed 0 bases, and the junction held 7 bases outside the gene matches.

The rearrangement links TRBV5-1 to TRBJ2-2; maybe TRBD2 (6 bases). The CDR3 is 16 residues long. The ends were cut back, 0 bases at V and 3 bases at J, with 12 bases in the middle. The V gene's germline CDR1 is SGHRS and CDR2 YFSETQ. The CDR3 nucleotides are TGCGCCAGCAGCTTGGGCCCTACGGGAGACACCGGGGAGCTGTTTTTT. Translating gives CASSLGPTGDTGELFF.